These 24 T cell receptor beta chains share one sample of origin, sequenced in a study of shared clonotypes between healthy human individuals. The repertoire was sequenced with immunoSEQ multiplex PCR; TCRdb's copy has only in-frame clones and lacks some. The data contain 2 million to 2.5 million clones, nearly 97% of them singletons. Input material: naive CD4+ T cells sorted from blood. The subset is: CD45RA+ positively selected. All receptors come from a man aged 18 to 30 in good health.

CDR3 DNA sequence: TGTGCCTGGATAACCGGGGATTCACCCCTCCACTTT. It encodes CAWITGDSPLHF. The V and J genes are TRBV30 and TRBJ1-6; no clear D. Germline V gives CDR1 GTSNPN, CDR2 SVGIG (reference sequence). V lost 4 bases, J lost 8 bases, and 9 bases lay in between. The CDR3 has 12 residues. Filled out from reference TRBV30 and TRBJ1-6, the complete variable domain reads SQTIHQWPATLVQPVGSPLSLECTVEGTSNPNLYWYRQAAGRGLQLLFYSVGIGQISSEVPQNLSASRPQDRQFILSSKKLLLSDSGFYLCAWITGDSPLHFGNGTRLTVT.

The chain links TRBV27 to TRBJ1-3, with D unclear. Between the trimmed V and J ends, which lost 5 bases and 4 bases, there was a span of 15 bases. CDR3 length: 15 amino acids. Germline V gene data show CDR1 as MNHEY and CDR2 as SMNVEV (reference sequence). Here the CDR3 DNA reads TGTGCCAGCAGTCCGGAAGGCGGGTTAGGAAACACCATATATTTT. It yields the protein CASSPEGGLGNTIYF.

The chain joins TRBV2 to TRBJ2-3; 10 nucleotides match TRBD2. V shed 7 bases, J shed 12 bases, and the junction held 7 bases outside the gene matches. Germline V gives CDR1 SNHLY, CDR2 FYNNEI. The CDR3 is made up of 12 amino acids. The CDR3 here is CASMSELAGQYF. CDR3 nucleotide sequence: TGTGCCAGCATGTCGGAACTAGCGGGACAGTATTTT.

A word on this clone: Other DNA sequences of this sample code for an identical CDR3. V usage is TRBV7-2 and J usage is TRBJ1-1, with D possibly being TRBD1 (5 bases). Between the trimmed V and J ends, which lost 1 base and 4 bases, there was a span of 7 bases. The CDR3 is made up of 13 amino acids. Germline CDR1 reads SGHTA; CDR2 reads FQGNSA. The CDR3 coding sequence is TGTGCCAGCAGCTTAGGGGGGGTCACTGAAGCTTTCTTT. It is translated as CASSLGGVTEAFF.

The V gene is TRBV5-6, the J gene TRBJ1-2; 10 bases map to TRBD1. V lost 4 bases and J lost 4; bases outside the gene matches: 7. Germline loops: CDR1 SGHDT, CDR2 YYEEEE. The CDR3 is 15 amino acids. The CDR3 sequence: CASSPGTGVSYGYTF. CDR3 coding DNA: TGTGCCAGCAGCCCCGGGACAGGGGTTAGCTATGGCTACACCTTC.

This clone was recorded once. The rearrangement links TRBV6-6 to TRBJ1-1; D is ambiguous. V was cut by 6 bases and J by 4 bases, with 12 bases left in between. CDR3 length: 13 amino acids. The germline gives CDR1 MNHNY, CDR2 SVGAGI (reference sequence). The CDR3 region is CASRKGFGTEAFF. The CDR3 nucleotides are TGTGCCAGCAGGAAGGGTTTCGGCACTGAAGCTTTCTTT.

The chain uses TRBV2 and TRBJ2-5; possibly TRBD1 for D (5 bases). Germline CDR1 reads SNHLY; CDR2 reads FYNNEI. The CDR3 is 13 residues long. The ends were cut back, 4 bases at V and 3 bases at J, with 9 bases in the middle. The DNA for the CDR3 is TGTGCCAGCAGTGTTGCAGGGAAAGAGACCCAGTACTTC. The encoded protein is CASSVAGKETQYF.

The chain uses TRBV28 and TRBJ2-2, with 12 bases aligning to TRBD1. The V gene end was trimmed by 8 bases and the J gene end by 7 bases; junction bases not matched to a gene: 5. CDR1 and CDR2 (germline): MDHEN, SYDVKM. The CDR3 totals 14 residues. The CDR3 DNA sequence: TGTGCCAGCTGGGACAGGGGGCATGGCGGGGAGCTGTTTTTT. Protein sequence: CASWDRGHGGELFF.

This clone has only one observation. Other DNA variants within this sample encode the same CDR3. The chain employs TRBV30 and TRBJ2-2, with 8 bases lining up with TRBD1. The junction had 1 base not matched to a gene; V was cut back by 0 bases and J by 1 base. There are 15 residues in the CDR3. CDR1 and CDR2 (germline): GTSNPN, SVGIG (reference sequence). CDR3 protein: CAWSVGQGNTGELFF. The CDR3 DNA reads TGTGCCTGGAGTGTAGGACAGGGGAACACCGGGGAGCTGTTTTTT.

Comments on this clone: The sample contains more than one DNA sequence encoding this CDR3. The V call is TRBV5-1, the J call TRBJ1-1, with D unresolved. The CDR3 has 14 residues. Trimming took off 4 bases at V and 1 base at J, with 11 bases between the two ends. Germline CDR1 is SGHRS and CDR2 is YFSETQ. As DNA, the CDR3 is TGCGCCAGCAGCCTAGATCCCGGGAACACTGAAGCTTTCTTT. Translation gives CASSLDPGNTEAFF.

Comment on this clone: Other DNA sequences from this sample encode an identical CDR3 as well. This chain links TRBV5-1 with TRBJ2-2; 9 nucleotides match TRBD2. V lost 2 bases to trimming and J lost 3 bases; unmatched junction nucleotides: 2. The CDR3 is 15 amino acids. Germline CDR1 SGHRS, CDR2 YFSETQ. DNA of the CDR3: TGCGCCAGCAGCTTAGCGGGGGGTGACACCGGGGAGCTGTTTTTT. Protein product: CASSLAGGDTGELFF.

V usage is TRBV7-2 and J usage is TRBJ2-3; D gene unclear. The germline V and J ends were trimmed by 7 bases and 4 bases, with 12 bases remaining between them. This CDR3 region has 13 residues. Germline CDR1 SGHTA, CDR2 FQGNSA. The CDR3: CASTLPAADTQYF. CDR3 DNA: TGTGCCAGCACGCTACCGGCGGCAGATACGCAGTATTTT. Variable domain in full (rest from reference TRBV7-2 and TRBJ2-3): GAGVSQSPSNKVTEKGKDVELRCDPISGHTALYWYRQSLGQGLEFLIYFQGNSAPDKSGLPSDRFSAERTGGSVSTLTIQRTQQEDSAVYLCASTLPAADTQYFGPGTRLTVL.

J is TRBJ2-6 and V is TRBV2, with D possibly called TRBD1 or TRBD2 (6 bases each). The CDR3 has 15 amino acids. The germline CDR1 and CDR2 sequences are SNHLY and FYNNEI. The V end was cut by 7 bases, the J end by 0 bases, with 10 bases between. The CDR3 spells CASMGGNSGANVLTF. As DNA, the CDR3 is TGTGCCAGCATGGGGGGCAACTCTGGGGCCAACGTCCTGACTTTC.

This clone was detected only once. V and J are TRBV10-1 and TRBJ2-2; D gene unclear. V was clipped by 5 bases and J by 5 bases, with 12 bases between them. Germline V gene lookup returns CDR1 WNHNN and CDR2 SYGVQD (reference sequence). This CDR3 is built from 14 residues. In nucleotides, the CDR3 is TGCGCCAGCAGTCCGGGCTCAGCTACCGGGGAGCTGTTTTTT. It specifies CASSPGSATGELFF.

The J gene is TRBJ2-7, the V gene TRBV15; no clear D. With 0 bases removed from V and 3 bases from J, the gap between germline ends came to 12 bases. Germline CDR1 LNHNV, CDR2 YYDKDF (reference sequence). The CDR3 consists of 15 residues. The CDR3 loop reads CATSRDRGGLYEQYF. The CDR3, as DNA: TGTGCCACCAGCAGAGATCGCGGCGGCCTCTACGAGCAGTACTTC.

The chain has TRBV30 and TRBJ2-3, with D possibly being TRBD1 (5 bases). In germline, CDR1 is GTSNPN, CDR2 SVGIG (reference sequence). This CDR3 has 13 residues. V gave up 3 bases and J gave up 5 bases, with 12 bases separating them. Here the CDR3 DNA reads TGTGCCTGGAGGGACCGAGACAGAGATACGCAGTATTTT. This translates into CAWRDRDRDTQYF.

V usage is TRBV7-9 and J usage is TRBJ1-4, with TRBD1 identical over 7 bases. This CDR3 comprises 16 residues. Germline loops: CDR1 SEHNR, CDR2 FQNEAQ (reference sequence). Trimming removed 5 bases from V and 7 bases from J; junction bases left unmatched: 13. The CDR3 region is CASSRAPTGVGEKLFF. The CDR3 DNA is TGTGCCAGCAGCCGGGCCCCTACAGGGGTTGGTGAAAAACTGTTTTTT.

This clone was seen once. The rearrangement links TRBV10-3 to TRBJ2-7; TRBD2 matches at 9 bases. V lost 0 bases to trimming and J lost 5 bases; unmatched junction nucleotides: 5. CDR1 is ENHRY and CDR2 is SYGVKD in the germline V gene. This CDR3 region has 15 residues. The CDR3 loop is CAISESRAGGDEQYF. As DNA, the CDR3 is TGTGCCATCAGTGAGTCAAGAGCGGGAGGAGACGAGCAGTACTTC.

The chain couples TRBV11-2 to TRBJ1-6; TRBD1 is a possible D gene (5 bases). The V and J ends lost 1 base and 8 bases respectively, with 9 bases between them. The CDR3 has 14 amino acids. The germline gives CDR1 SGHAT, CDR2 FQNNGV. In nucleotides, the CDR3 is TGTGCCAGCAGCTTAGCCAGGGAGTATTCACCCCTCCACTTT. This translates into CASSLAREYSPLHF. The whole variable domain, remainder taken from reference TRBV11-2 and TRBJ1-6, is EAGVAQSPRYKIIEKRQSVAFWCNPISGHATLYWYQQILGQGPKLLIQFQNNGVVDDSQLPKDRFSAERLKGVDSTLKIQPAKLEDSAVYLCASSLAREYSPLHFGNGTRLTVT.

Details on this clone: Other DNA sequences in the same sample also yield this CDR3. V is TRBV30 and J is TRBJ2-1; D is ambiguous. The V and J ends lost 1 base and 3 bases respectively, with 7 bases between them. This CDR3 contains 13 residues. Looked up from germline, CDR1 is GTSNPN and CDR2 is SVGIG (reference sequence). The CDR3 DNA is TGTGCCTGGAGTGCGTCAAGCTACAATGAGCAGTTCTTC. This translates into CAWSASSYNEQFF.

The rearrangement joins TRBV6-5 to TRBJ1-5; 9 nucleotides match TRBD1. V was pared by 6 bases and J by 7 bases, with 10 bases of the junction left unmatched. CDR1 MNHEY and CDR2 SVGAGI come from the germline V gene. This CDR3 spans 15 amino acids. The DNA of the CDR3 is TGTGCCAGCAGCCCAGACAGGGGGATAGGGCAGCCCCAGCATTTT. The encoded protein is CASSPDRGIGQPQHF.

This chain uses TRBV2 with TRBJ2-7; D might be TRBD1 (5 bases). Trimming shortened V by 6 bases and J by 4 bases, and 16 bases separated the two germline ends. The CDR3 is made up of 14 amino acids. The germline CDR1 and CDR2 sequences are SNHLY and FYNNEI. The CDR3 DNA reads TGTGCCAGCAGGAAGACTGGGGCTGGGTACGAGCAGTACTTC. Protein: CASRKTGAGYEQYF.

J is TRBJ2-7 and V is TRBV7-9, with 9 bases aligning to TRBD1. Trimming removed 4 bases from V and 9 bases from J; junction bases left unmatched: 4. CDR3 length equals 12 residues. The V gene's germline CDR1 is SEHNR and CDR2 FQNEAQ (reference sequence). CDR3 sequence (DNA): TGTGCCAGCAGCTACGGACAGGGGACGCAGTACTTC. As protein: CASSYGQGTQYF. Combining the CDR3 with reference TRBV7-9 and TRBJ2-7 gives the whole variable domain DTGVSQNPRHKITKRGQNVTFRCDPISEHNRLYWYRQTLGQGPEFLTYFQNEAQLEKSRLLSDRFSAERPKGSFSTLEIQRTEQGDSAMYLCASSYGQGTQYFGPGTRLTVT.

The chain employs TRBV5-1 and TRBJ2-3; 15 bases agree with TRBD2. Germline CDR1 reads SGHRS; CDR2 reads YFSETQ. This CDR3 is built from 18 residues. Losses at the gene ends were 3 bases for V and 0 bases for J; bases not matched to a gene: 5. The CDR3 region is CASSSGTSGGISTDTQYF. CDR3 DNA: TGCGCCAGCAGCTCGGGGACTAGCGGGGGGATTAGCACAGATACGCAGTATTTT.